One sample yielded the 27 T cell receptor beta chains listed below, sequenced in a study of shared clonotypes between healthy human individuals. Profiling relied on immunoSEQ multiplex PCR, and the TCRdb table lists in-frame clones only, not all of them. This sample yields about 1.5 million clones, of which 95% to 99% are seen a single time; about 0.45% belongs to the top ten. Sample: naive CD4+ T cells sorted from blood. Subset described: CD45RA+ positively selected. The receptors were sampled from a man younger than 40 in good health.

A single count supports this clone. The V call is TRBV10-3, the J call TRBJ2-3; D possibly corresponds to TRBD1 (5 bases). The ends were cut back, 6 bases at V and 0 bases at J, with 10 bases in the middle. CDR3 length: 14 residues. Germline lookup yields CDR1 ENHRY and CDR2 SYGVKD. CDR3 coding DNA: TGTGCCATCAGCCAGGGATTAAGCACAGATACGCAGTATTTT. Translating gives CAISQGLSTDTQYF.

The CDR3 spells CASSSTPTSGRRNEQFF. For the CDR3, the DNA is TGCGCCAGCAGCTCTACTCCGACTAGCGGGAGGAGGAATGAGCAGTTCTTC. J is TRBJ2-1 and V is TRBV5-1, with 13 bases identical to TRBD2. The V gene end was trimmed by 3 bases and the J gene end by 7 bases; junction bases not matched to a gene: 10. The CDR3 runs to 17 residues. Germline V CDR1 and CDR2: SGHRS, YFSETQ.

The gene calls are TRBV10-1 and TRBJ1-4; D uncertain. In germline, CDR1 is WNHNN, CDR2 SYGVQD (reference sequence). This CDR3 spans 20 amino acids. Between the trimmed V and J ends, which lost 2 bases and 0 bases, there was a span of 22 bases. The DNA for the CDR3 is TGCGCCAGCAGTGAGCCCCTTAGTAGGGTAAACCACTCAACTAATGAAAAACTGTTTTTT. This gives the protein CASSEPLSRVNHSTNEKLFF.

This clone was observed once. The chain couples TRBV7-2 to TRBJ2-1; possibly TRBD2 for D (6 bases). CDR3 length: 16 amino acids. Germline V CDR1 and CDR2: SGHTA, FQGNSA. Trimming removed 4 bases from V and 5 bases from J, with 18 bases in between. The DNA for the CDR3 is TGTGCCAGCAGCTCGACTATCGGGACTTCTAACAATGAGCAGTTCTTC. This encodes CASSSTIGTSNNEQFF.

This clone was observed a single time. V and J are TRBV7-2 and TRBJ2-7, with 7 bases aligning to TRBD2. The CDR3 totals 13 residues. Looked up from germline, CDR1 is SGHTA and CDR2 is FQGNSA. CDR3 in DNA: TGTGCGAGTTCAGGCGGGAGAAGGTACGAGCAGTACTTC. Translation: CASSGGRRYEQYF.

This chain links TRBV27 with TRBJ2-2; 9 positions agree with TRBD2. Germline V lookup: CDR1 MNHEY, CDR2 SMNVEV (reference sequence). The CDR3 sequence is 17 residues long. The V gene end was trimmed by 3 bases and the J gene end by 1 base; junction bases not matched to a gene: 6. The CDR3 is CASSFLLAGKNTGELFF. The CDR3 DNA reads TGTGCCAGCAGTTTCTTGCTAGCGGGAAAGAACACCGGGGAGCTGTTTTTT.

The chain employs TRBV7-9 and TRBJ2-3; D is unclear. Between the trimmed V and J ends, which lost 5 bases and 0 bases, there was a span of 3 bases. The CDR3 contains 12 residues. Germline assignment: CDR1 SEHNR and CDR2 FQNEAQ (reference sequence). This CDR3 reads CASSISTDTQYF. The CDR3, as DNA: TGTGCCAGCAGCATAAGCACAGATACGCAGTATTTT.

V is TRBV27 and J is TRBJ2-3, with TRBD2 matching over 10 bases. Per the germline V gene, CDR1 is MNHEY and CDR2 is SMNVEV (reference sequence). The V gene end was trimmed by 5 bases and the J gene end by 2 bases; junction bases not matched to a gene: 4. The CDR3 extends over 15 amino acids. The CDR3 DNA reads TGTGCCAGCAGTATTAGCGGGAGGTACACAGATACGCAGTATTTT. This encodes CASSISGRYTDTQYF.

Remarks on this clone: Other nucleotide sequences in the sample specify the same CDR3. The chain recombines TRBV7-3 with TRBJ2-5; D unclear. The V end was cut by 1 base, the J end by 0 bases, with 3 bases between. The CDR3 covers 13 residues. Germline-derived CDR1 and CDR2 are SGHTA and FQGTGA. For the CDR3, the DNA is TGTGCCAGCAGCTTAATAGACCAAGAGACCCAGTACTTC. Its translation is CASSLIDQETQYF.

The V gene is TRBV29-1, the J gene TRBJ2-3, with TRBD2 identical over 10 bases. Germline-derived CDR1 and CDR2 are SQVTM and ANQGSEA. V was clipped by 7 bases and J by 6 bases; unmatched bases: 4. This CDR3 is built from 12 residues. The CDR3 here is CSEREGSDTQYF. The DNA for the CDR3 is TGCAGCGAGCGGGAGGGTTCGGATACGCAGTATTTT.

The V gene is TRBV2, the J gene TRBJ2-3, with D unclear. V shed 7 bases and J shed 0 bases, with 8 bases lying between them. The germline V gene has CDR1 SNHLY and CDR2 FYNNEI. The CDR3 extends over 13 amino acids. The CDR3 nucleotides are TGTGCCAGCAAGGTATCTAGCACAGATACGCAGTATTTT. Residues: CASKVSSTDTQYF.

The CDR3 is CASSPRPHRDTEAFF. The CDR3, as DNA: TGTGCCAGCAGCCCCCGCCCCCACAGAGACACTGAAGCTTTCTTT. The chain carries TRBV28 and TRBJ1-1; D unclear. Germline assignment: CDR1 MDHEN and CDR2 SYDVKM. Trimming stripped 6 bases from V and 3 bases from J, with 17 bases between. The length of the CDR3 is 15 residues.

The V call is TRBV10-3, the J call TRBJ2-7, with D possibly being TRBD2 (5 bases). The CDR3 loop spans 12 amino acids. Trimming removed 6 bases at V and 4 bases at J, with 10 bases between. Germline values: CDR1 ENHRY, CDR2 SYGVKD. The CDR3 DNA follows: TGTGCCATCAGAGAAGCGGCGTACGAGCAGTACTTC. Translating it yields CAIREAAYEQYF.

This clone has just one count. The chain uses TRBV13 and TRBJ2-7, with TRBD2 matching 12 bases. CDR1 PRHDT and CDR2 FYEKMQ come from the germline V gene (reference sequence). V dropped 0 bases and J dropped 8; count of bases not matched to a gene: 8. This CDR3 comprises 16 residues. The chain's CDR3 is CASSLGRLAGGVQQYF. The CDR3 DNA is TGTGCCAGCAGCTTAGGCCGGCTAGCGGGAGGGGTACAGCAGTACTTC.

The rearrangement links TRBV5-1 to TRBJ2-1, with 11 bases aligning to TRBD2. Per germline, CDR1 SGHRS and CDR2 YFSETQ. The CDR3 extends over 16 amino acids. The ends lost 4 bases at V and 5 bases at J; junction bases unmatched: 8. The DNA for the CDR3 is TGCGCCAGCAGCGGCGGACTAGCGGGCCTTAACAATGAGCAGTTCTTC. Translation: CASSGGLAGLNNEQFF.

The rearrangement joins TRBV18 to TRBJ2-3; a weak D match, TRBD1 (6 bases). Germline CDR1 and CDR2: KGHSH and LQKENI. The CDR3 covers 13 residues. The V end lost 8 bases, the J end lost 2 bases, and 11 bases lay between the germline ends. CDR3 DNA sequence: TGTGCCAGCCTTTGGACAGCCACAGATACGCAGTATTTT. This encodes CASLWTATDTQYF.

The chain has TRBV4-1 and TRBJ2-3; D is possibly TRBD2 (7 bases). Germline-derived CDR1 and CDR2 are MGHRA and YSYEKL. The CDR3 sequence is 15 residues long. The V end was cut by 0 bases, the J end by 4 bases, with 11 bases between. The CDR3 sequence is CASSQDWRGPDTQYF. The CDR3 DNA is TGCGCCAGCAGCCAAGATTGGCGGGGGCCAGATACGCAGTATTTT.

CDR3: CASSEARGYTEAFF. CDR3 bases: TGTGCCAGCAGTGAAGCAAGGGGTTACACTGAAGCTTTCTTT. The V call is TRBV6-1, the J call TRBJ1-1, with D tentatively TRBD1 (5 bases). Germline-derived CDR1 and CDR2 are MNHNS and SASEGT. Trimming cost V 0 bases and J 3 bases, with 8 bases left between them. The CDR3 covers 14 residues.

This clone showed up just a few times. The chain combines TRBV4-2 with TRBJ2-3; 7 nucleotides align to TRBD2. V lost 1 base and J lost 0; bases outside the gene matches: 4. In germline, CDR1 is LGHNA, CDR2 YNFKEQ. CDR3 length: 16 residues. The CDR3 nucleotides read TGTGCCAGCAGCCAAGGACTAGCTCTCAGCACAGATACGCAGTATTTT. It yields the protein CASSQGLALSTDTQYF.

The V and J genes are TRBV18 and TRBJ2-3; D gene uncertain. Germline assignment: CDR1 KGHSH and CDR2 LQKENI. Trimming took 3 bases from V and 0 from J, leaving 10 bases between them. There are 15 residues in the CDR3. Here the CDR3 DNA reads TGTGCCAGCTCACCGGTGCCTACTAGCACAGATACGCAGTATTTT. This sequence encodes CASSPVPTSTDTQYF.

The CDR3 DNA follows: TGTGCCAGCAGCTTAGCGCTGGCCGCTAGCAATCAGCCCCAGCATTTT. Amino acid sequence: CASSLALAASNQPQHF. This chain joins TRBV7-8 and TRBJ1-5; unclear D gene. V lost 0 bases to trimming and J lost 0 bases, with 9 bases between them. The CDR3 is made up of 16 amino acids. Looked up from germline, CDR1 is SGHVS and CDR2 is FQNEAQ.

This chain uses TRBV28 with TRBJ2-2; no definite D call. V was pared by 5 bases and J by 4 bases, with 5 bases between. The germline gives CDR1 MDHEN, CDR2 SYDVKM. The length of the CDR3 is 12 residues. The CDR3: CASSQPTGELFF. The CDR3 DNA is TGTGCCAGCAGTCAGCCCACCGGGGAGCTGTTTTTT.

The chain links TRBV19 to TRBJ2-1; 8 bases are a match to TRBD2. This CDR3 has 17 amino acids. V dropped 4 bases and J dropped 10; count of bases not matched to a gene: 18. Germline V gene sequence: CDR1 LNHDA, CDR2 SQIVND (reference sequence). The CDR3 spells CASSTSSGRGAGVEQFF. CDR3 nucleotide sequence: TGTGCCAGTAGTACTTCTAGCGGGCGGGGGGCCGGCGTGGAGCAGTTCTTC.

The CDR3 DNA is TGTGCCAGCAGTTTCCTCACCGGGGAGCTGTTTTTT. It is translated as CASSFLTGELFF. The V call is TRBV25-1, the J call TRBJ2-2; D unclear. Trimming pared 5 bases from V and 4 bases from J, leaving 5 bases between. The germline V gene has CDR1 MGHDK and CDR2 SYGVNS. The CDR3 is made up of 12 amino acids.

Concerning this clone itself: Within the sample, other DNA sequences also encode this same CDR3. This rearrangement joins TRBV18 to TRBJ2-7, with a weak D call TRBD2 (6 bases). V lost 2 bases, J lost 4 bases, and 12 bases lay in between. The CDR3 runs to 14 residues. Per germline, CDR1 KGHSH and CDR2 LQKENI. CDR3 nucleotide sequence: TGTGCCAGCTCACCAGGGGGACTCCCATACGAGCAGTACTTC. Protein sequence: CASSPGGLPYEQYF. The full variable domain, with the rest looked up from reference TRBV18 and TRBJ2-7, is NAGVMQNPRHLVRRRGQEARLRCSPMKGHSHVYWYRQLPEEGLKFMVYLQKENIIDESGMPKERFSAEFPKEGPSILRIQQVVRGDSAAYFCASSPGGLPYEQYFGPGTRLTVT.

The chain joins TRBV30 to TRBJ1-3; possible D gene TRBD1, 6 bases. CDR3 size: 15 residues. Germline values: CDR1 GTSNPN, CDR2 SVGIG (reference sequence). Deletions cut 2 bases from V and 4 bases from J, with 15 bases between. Here the CDR3 reads CAWSSRGGTGNTIYF. CDR3 nucleotides: TGTGCCTGGAGTAGCCGGGGGGGCACGGGAAACACCATATATTTT.

A single count supports this clone. The rearrangement links TRBV4-3 to TRBJ1-1; TRBD1 matches 8 bases. Germline CDR1 is LGHNA and CDR2 is YSLEER. V was clipped by 4 bases and J by 3 bases; unmatched bases: 10. The CDR3 is 16 amino acids. The CDR3 nucleotides are TGCGCCAGCAGCCGAGTGACAGGGGAATCTCACACTGAAGCTTTCTTT. It yields the protein CASSRVTGESHTEAFF.